These T cell receptor beta chains were read from a single sample in a study of control samples from healthy donors and cancer patients. Some clones are missing from TCRdb's copy, which holds only in-frame ones; the method was immunoSEQ multiplex PCR. The table includes 150,000 to 200,000 clones, about 90% detected once. The sequencing input was blood. Receptors originate from a woman in her forties in good health. CDR3s leave out the opening cysteine and the closing phenylalanine or tryptophan. The order of the fields is CDR3 length, D gene, V gene, CDR3 protein. The D gene is left open where the match is weak.

12,.,TRBV4-2,ASSQTRMNTEAF
11,.,TRBV12-5,ASGLGSGNEQY
15,.,TRBV4-1,ASSQNPRALPGEKLF
15,TRBD2,TRBV7-6,ASSSNPTSGGRDTQY
11,.,TRBV6-1,ASSEYRDTEAF
11,.,TRBV27,ASSLSQGYEQF
12,.,TRBV9,ASSIDSYNSPLH
13,.,TRBV5-1,ASSLLGASTDTQY
9,.,TRBV7-9,ASSTVSEQF
14,TRBD1,TRBV10-3,AISDPGTGRNYEQY
12,.,TRBV27,ASSPRDKNTEAF
11,.,TRBV19,ATPVLGDEKLF
12,.,TRBV4-1,ASSQYNGNQPQH
16,TRBD1,TRBV5-1,ASSLDFKGQGADQPQH
13,.,TRBV18,ASQISRAGANVLT
13,.,TRBV7-7,ASSPQGRGMNEQF
15,.,TRBV7-9,ASSPDSPSSYNSPLH
12,.,TRBV19,ASIRPDGRYGYT
12,.,TRBV2,ASSESGYDTEAF
13,TRBD2,TRBV2,ASSEVGGRRDTQY
12,.,TRBV24-1,ATRTNRVTYEQY
13,TRBD2,TRBV25-1,ASSEVAGSQETQY
17,.,TRBV5-1,ASSPLDPGLGSGANVLT
9,.,TRBV20-1,SASWGTEAF
11,.,TRBV15,ATTIAGFNTQY
9,.,TRBV2,ASQAEDTQY
12,.,TRBV6-5,ASTNRQSGNTIY
14,TRBD1,TRBV7-7,ASSSLTDRGLNEQF
11,.,TRBV2,ATSRIENEKLF
13,.,TRBV14,ASSQGASITYEQY
12,TRBD1,TRBV19,ASRGQVGRQPQH
14,.,TRBV4-1,ASSQLDLGVSYEQY
14,.,TRBV9,ASSFSWREAQETQY
9,.,TRBV20-1,SATLRGEQY
12,.,TRBV5-1,ASSFNSGDTEAF
11,TRBD2,TRBV6-5,ASRTSSGGEQY